The clone carrying this T cell receptor beta chain was counted between two and nine times. Its antigen is undetermined. This may come from a read error, since a much larger clone is one base off. The term stable hyperthyroidism indicated an absence of ophthalmopathy within 18 months of follow-up. Orbital computed tomography and thyroid ultrasound, along with TRAb, serum thyroxine and clinical symptoms, underpinned diagnosis. The PBMC fraction was derived from around 10 ml of fresh peripheral blood. The sample comes from a study of Graves' ophthalmopathy and Graves' hyperthyroidism. Study-level findings and limits: With 70.59% sensitivity and over 72% specificity, the model predicted ophthalmopathy progression.

The CDR3 covers 13 residues. CDR1 is ENHRY, CDR2 SYGVKD, per germline. Trimming stripped 7 bases from V and 1 base from J, with 10 bases between. Amplification of TCR beta CDR3 regions used RNA transcripts. The first-round RT-PCR employed HTBI primers together with the Qiagen OneStep RT-PCR kit. A multiplex PCR was then performed as the second round. TCRdb recomputed calls from the multiplex PCR reads with MiXCR, one row per CDR3 protein. The sample includes about 620,000 distinct CDR3 sequences, over 20% of them seen just once. This sequence joins TRBV10-3 and TRBJ1-2; D not certain. This receptor was obtained from a woman aged 18-29 years with stable Graves' hyperthyroidism. Some clones in this sample may be carry-over from other donors' samples. The sample consisted of peripheral blood. CDR3 DNA: TGTGCCATCAACCAGGACGGTAACTATGGCTACACCTTC. It yields the protein CAINQDGNYGYTF.